Listed below are T cell receptor beta chains from one sample, sequenced in a study of blood T cell repertoires in COVID-19. Assay: immunoSEQ multiplex PCR; the TCRdb copy retains only in-frame clones and omits some. The sample has about 250,000 clones, roughly 91% seen once. The specimen sequenced was peripheral blood. The receptor source for this set is a woman in her thirties or forties who had recovered from COVID-19. The CDR3 runs from the conserved cysteine through the conserved F or W. D genes are given only for firm matches. The listing skips clone size in some rows; elsewhere it reads once, few, many or a size class.

V gene: TRBV19; J gene: TRBJ2-7; clone size: NA; D gene: NA; CDR3 protein: CASSPRGTPDYEQYF; CDR3 DNA: TGTGCCAGTAGTCCCCGGGGGACTCCCGACTACGAGCAGTACTTC
V gene: TRBV15; J gene: TRBJ2-1; clone size: NA; D gene: NA; CDR3 protein: CATSREGMGLAPAPDEQFF; CDR3 DNA: TGTGCCACCAGCAGAGAAGGAATGGGCCTAGCACCCGCCCCCGATGAGCAGTTCTTC
V gene: TRBV12-3/TRBV12-4; J gene: TRBJ2-1; clone size: NA; D gene: TRBD2; CDR3 protein: CASSRTSGRQFF; CDR3 DNA: TGTGCCAGCAGCCGCACTAGCGGAAGGCAGTTCTTC
V gene: TRBV7-8; J gene: TRBJ2-5; clone size: NA; D gene: TRBD2; CDR3 protein: CASSAAGTTETQYF; CDR3 DNA: TGTGCCAGCAGCGCGGCCGGGACTACGGAGACCCAGTACTTC
V gene: TRBV19; J gene: TRBJ1-2; clone size: NA; D gene: NA; CDR3 protein: CASRWGGGYGYTF; CDR3 DNA: TGTGCCAGTAGATGGGGGGGCGGCTATGGCTACACCTTC
V gene: TRBV6-6; J gene: TRBJ2-2; clone size: NA; D gene: NA; CDR3 protein: CASSPGGGELFF; CDR3 DNA: TGTGCCAGCAGTCCCGGGGGCGGGGAGCTGTTTTTT
V gene: TRBV2; J gene: TRBJ2-3; clone size: NA; D gene: NA; CDR3 protein: CASSQDSSTDTQYF; CDR3 DNA: TGTGCCAGCAGCCAGGACAGTAGCACAGATACGCAGTATTTT
V gene: TRBV4-1; J gene: TRBJ2-1; clone size: NA; D gene: TRBD2; CDR3 protein: CASSQDVASGRGYEQFF; CDR3 DNA: TGCGCCAGCAGCCAAGATGTGGCTAGCGGGAGAGGGTATGAGCAGTTCTTC
V gene: TRBV9; J gene: TRBJ1-1; clone size: NA; D gene: TRBD1; CDR3 protein: CASSQTGTENTEAFF; CDR3 DNA: TGTGCCAGCAGCCAAACCGGGACAGAGAACACTGAAGCTTTCTTT
V gene: TRBV7-2; J gene: TRBJ1-2; clone size: NA; D gene: NA; CDR3 protein: CASSPRAIDGYTF; CDR3 DNA: TGTGCCAGCAGCCCCCGTGCGATAGATGGCTACACCTTC
V gene: TRBV18; J gene: TRBJ2-1; clone size: NA; D gene: TRBD2; CDR3 protein: CATTPPLGGGPGVQFF; CDR3 DNA: TGTGCCACCACACCCCCCCTGGGGGGAGGGCCCGGGGTGCAGTTCTTC
V gene: TRBV12-3/TRBV12-4; J gene: TRBJ2-2; clone size: NA; D gene: NA; CDR3 protein: CASRPQGTGELFF; CDR3 DNA: TGTGCCAGCAGACCACAGGGAACCGGGGAGCTGTTTTTT
V gene: TRBV7-8; J gene: TRBJ2-2; clone size: NA; D gene: NA; CDR3 protein: CASSTTGPGELFF; CDR3 DNA: TGTGCCAGCAGCACCACAGGGCCCGGGGAGCTGTTTTTT
V gene: TRBV6-6; J gene: TRBJ1-2; clone size: NA; D gene: TRBD1; CDR3 protein: CASSSRTGAGYGYTF; CDR3 DNA: TGTGCCAGCAGTTCCCGGACAGGGGCGGGCTATGGCTACACCTTC
V gene: TRBV3-1/TRBV3-2; J gene: TRBJ1-5; clone size: NA; D gene: NA; CDR3 protein: CASSQAGRPQHF; CDR3 DNA: TGTGCCAGCAGCCAAGCCGGTCGGCCCCAGCATTTT
V gene: TRBV3-1/TRBV3-2; J gene: TRBJ2-3; clone size: NA; D gene: TRBD2; CDR3 protein: CASSEAGGNTDTQYF; CDR3 DNA: TGTGCCAGCAGCGAAGCGGGAGGGAACACAGATACGCAGTATTTT
V gene: TRBV7-3; J gene: TRBJ2-3; clone size: NA; D gene: TRBD2; CDR3 protein: CASSPWGGASGITDTQYF; CDR3 DNA: TGTGCCAGCAGCCCATGGGGAGGGGCTAGCGGGATCACAGATACGCAGTATTTT
V gene: TRBV19; J gene: TRBJ2-3; clone size: NA; D gene: TRBD2; CDR3 protein: CASSRSAGGADTQYF; CDR3 DNA: TGTGCCAGTAGTCGGTCTGCGGGGGGTGCAGATACGCAGTATTTT
V gene: TRBV29-1; J gene: TRBJ2-2; clone size: NA; D gene: NA; CDR3 protein: CSVSPGADTGELFF; CDR3 DNA: TGCAGCGTTTCTCCAGGGGCCGACACCGGGGAGCTGTTTTTT
V gene: TRBV30; J gene: TRBJ1-4; clone size: NA; D gene: NA; CDR3 protein: CAWSRGEKLFF; CDR3 DNA: TGTGCCTGGAGTAGGGGGGAAAAACTGTTTTTT
V gene: TRBV5-5; J gene: TRBJ1-4; clone size: NA; D gene: NA; CDR3 protein: CASSPGHNEKLFF; CDR3 DNA: TGTGCCAGCAGCCCGGGACACAATGAAAAACTGTTTTTT
V gene: TRBV19; J gene: TRBJ2-6; clone size: NA; D gene: NA; CDR3 protein: CASSYLGANVLTF; CDR3 DNA: TGTGCCAGTAGCTACCTTGGGGCCAACGTCCTGACTTTC
V gene: TRBV27; J gene: TRBJ1-2; clone size: NA; D gene: TRBD1; CDR3 protein: CASSPQGIPNYGYTF; CDR3 DNA: TGTGCCAGCAGTCCACAGGGGATCCCTAACTATGGCTACACCTTC
V gene: TRBV29-1; J gene: TRBJ1-3; clone size: NA; D gene: NA; CDR3 protein: CSVATVDSGNTIYF; CDR3 DNA: TGCAGCGTTGCCACAGTGGACTCTGGAAACACCATATATTTT
V gene: TRBV7-7; J gene: TRBJ2-5; clone size: once; D gene: TRBD2; CDR3 protein: CASSPGGSYQETQYF; CDR3 DNA: TGTGCCAGCAGCCCCGGGGGGTCCTACCAAGAGACCCAGTACTTC
V gene: TRBV4-2; J gene: TRBJ2-1; clone size: NA; D gene: TRBD2; CDR3 protein: CASSQWGLAGGKQFF; CDR3 DNA: TGTGCCAGCAGCCAGTGGGGACTAGCGGGAGGGAAGCAGTTCTTC
V gene: TRBV12-5; J gene: TRBJ1-1; clone size: once; D gene: NA; CDR3 protein: CASALDGGNTEAFF; CDR3 DNA: TGTGCTAGTGCCCTGGACGGAGGAAACACTGAAGCTTTCTTT
V gene: TRBV5-5; J gene: TRBJ1-3; clone size: NA; D gene: NA; CDR3 protein: CASSYAAGLSGNTIYF; CDR3 DNA: TGTGCCAGCAGCTATGCAGCGGGGCTCTCTGGAAACACCATATATTTT